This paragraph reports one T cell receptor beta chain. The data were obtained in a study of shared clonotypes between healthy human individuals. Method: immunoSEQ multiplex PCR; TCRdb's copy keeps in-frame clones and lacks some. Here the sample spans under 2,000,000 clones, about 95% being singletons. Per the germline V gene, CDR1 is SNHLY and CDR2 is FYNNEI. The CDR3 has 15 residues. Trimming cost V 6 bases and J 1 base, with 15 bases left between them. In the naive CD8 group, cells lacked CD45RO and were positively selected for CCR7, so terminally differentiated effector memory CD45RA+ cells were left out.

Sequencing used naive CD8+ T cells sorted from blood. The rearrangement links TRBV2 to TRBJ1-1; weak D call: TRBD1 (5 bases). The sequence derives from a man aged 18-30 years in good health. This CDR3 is CASRTGTFTNTEAFF. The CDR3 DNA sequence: TGTGCCAGCAGAACCGGGACTTTCACGAACACTGAAGCTTTCTTT.